These 17 T cell receptor beta chains were all obtained from the same sample, sequenced in a study of blood T cells in healthy people across ages. The authors ran a second PCR of about 7 to 12 cycles using a sample-barcoded 5' primer and a J-beta primer mix. TCRdb reprocessed the 5' RACE reads with MiXCR, giving one entry per CDR3 protein. The sample records over 600,000 distinct CDR3 sequences, around 50% being singletons. Sequenced input: blood. Every receptor here comes from an elderly man in good health.

The chain couples TRBV7-2 to TRBJ2-2, with D possibly being TRBD1 (5 bases). Trimming removed 3 bases from V and 1 base from J, with 9 bases in between. The CDR3 has 15 residues. The germline V gene has CDR1 SGHTA and CDR2 FQGNSA. This CDR3 is CASSLGQKNTGELFF. The DNA for the CDR3 is TGTGCCAGCAGCTTGGGGCAGAAGAACACCGGGGAGCTGTTTTTT.

The chain joins TRBV7-9 to TRBJ2-5, with TRBD1 matching over 9 bases. This CDR3 is 16 amino acids long. Germline CDR1 and CDR2: SEHNR and FQNEAQ (reference sequence). V trimming: 5 bases; J trimming: 1 base; junction bases outside the gene matches: 8. CDR3 nucleotides: TGTGCCAGCAGCCGTACAGGGGGCTCCATCCAAGAGACCCAGTACTTC. Amino acid sequence: CASSRTGGSIQETQYF.

The rearrangement uses TRBV29-1 and TRBJ2-1; no clear D gene. V was cut by 3 bases and J by 8 bases, with 20 bases left in between. Per the germline V gene, CDR1 is SQVTM and CDR2 is ANQGSEA. The CDR3 loop spans 15 amino acids. The CDR3 bases are TGCAGCGTTGAGAAGGATGATCCCTTGGGCGATGAGCAGTTCTTC. This gives the protein CSVEKDDPLGDEQFF.

This clonotype has only a few counts. The rearrangement joins TRBV7-2 to TRBJ1-6; 8 positions match TRBD1. The germline V gene encodes CDR1 SGHTA and CDR2 FQGNSA. The CDR3 runs 16 residues. The V segment lost 0 bases and the J segment 7 bases; nucleotides outside the gene matches: 5. CDR3 residues: CASSLAGQGNNSPLHF. DNA for the CDR3: TGTGCCAGCAGCTTAGCCGGACAGGGAAACAATTCACCCCTCCACTTT.

The rearrangement uses TRBV5-1 and TRBJ2-6; D uncertain. Germline lookup yields CDR1 SGHRS and CDR2 YFSETQ. Trimming shortened V by 0 bases and J by 2 bases, and 12 bases separated the two germline ends. This CDR3 comprises 17 residues. The CDR3 loop is CASSLDRAGAGANVLTF. Written as DNA, the CDR3 is TGCGCCAGCAGCTTGGATCGGGCTGGTGCTGGGGCCAACGTCCTGACTTTC.

The chain links TRBV7-2 to TRBJ2-5, with 14 nucleotides matching TRBD2. CDR1 is SGHTA, CDR2 FQGNSA, per germline. This CDR3 region has 16 residues. V lost 5 bases and J lost 4; bases outside the gene matches: 6. CDR3 DNA sequence: TGTGCCAGCAGCCCGAGGACTAGCGGGGGGTCAGAGACCCAGTACTTC. It encodes CASSPRTSGGSETQYF.

This clonotype was detected only once. The chain couples TRBV7-2 to TRBJ2-4; D might be TRBD2 (6 bases). The J call is in doubt because the DNA end fits TRBJ2-5 better. Looked up from germline, CDR1 is SGHTA and CDR2 is FQGNSA. The CDR3 consists of 17 residues. CDR3 in DNA: TGTGCCAGCAGCCCCTTCCGACGGGGGAGAGGCGAAGAGACCCAGTACTTC. Translation: CASSPFRRGRGEETQYF.

This chain joins TRBV18 and TRBJ2-1; tentatively, D is TRBD1 (6 bases). Trimming took 1 base from V and 13 from J, leaving 20 bases between them. The germline V gene encodes CDR1 KGHSH and CDR2 LQKENI. The CDR3 consists of 15 residues. This CDR3 is CASSPLGTIGETQFF. Here the CDR3 DNA reads TGTGCCAGCTCACCACTCGGGACAATCGGAGAGACCCAGTTCTTC.

This chain connects TRBV5-1 to TRBJ2-7, with 7 bases fitting TRBD2. This CDR3 is 15 amino acids long. From germline, CDR1 is SGHRS and CDR2 YFSETQ. Trimming at V came to 1 base and at J to 7 bases, leaving 11 bases not matched to a gene. The CDR3 DNA reads as TGCGCCAGCAGCTTGATCGAGACTAGCCTGAATGAGCAGTACTTC. Encoded protein: CASSLIETSLNEQYF.

There are a few counts of this clonotype. This chain links TRBV7-2 with TRBJ2-3, with D possibly being TRBD1 or TRBD2 (6 bases each). The CDR3 is 17 residues long. Germline loops: CDR1 SGHTA, CDR2 FQGNSA. Trimming left V 5 bases short and J 10 bases short, with 28 bases between. The CDR3 bases are TGTGCCAGCAGCCCGGGGGCAGCCATCACTTCTCAGATTCCGCAGTATTTT. It is translated as CASSPGAAITSQIPQYF.

This chain links TRBV7-3 with TRBJ2-5, with D possibly matching TRBD2 (6 bases). Germline V CDR1 and CDR2: SGHTA, FQGTGA. The CDR3 covers 15 residues. Trimming pared 5 bases from V and 5 bases from J, leaving 18 bases between. This CDR3 reads CASSTLGGGSETQYF. The CDR3, as DNA: TGTGCCAGCAGCACCCTGGGGGGTGGGTCCGAGACCCAGTACTTC. The variable domain in full, completed from reference TRBV7-3 and TRBJ2-5, reads GAGVSQTPSNKVTEKGKYVELRCDPISGHTALYWYRQSLGQGPEFLIYFQGTGAADDSGLPNDRFFAVRPEGSVSTLKIQRTERGDSAVYLCASSTLGGGSETQYFGPGTRLLVL.

The chain links TRBV5-1 to TRBJ1-6, with 9 positions matching TRBD1. The CDR3 is 15 residues long. Germline V lookup: CDR1 SGHRS, CDR2 YFSETQ. Trimming removed 3 bases from V and 8 bases from J; junction bases left unmatched: 6. CDR3 sequence: CASSSRQGVDSPLHF. In nucleotides, the CDR3 is TGCGCCAGCAGCTCTAGACAGGGGGTGGATTCACCCCTCCACTTT. The whole variable domain, filled in from reference TRBV5-1 and TRBJ1-6, reads KAGVTQTPRYLIKTRGQQVTLSCSPISGHRSVSWYQQTPGQGLQFLFEYFSETQRNKGNFPGRFSGRQFSNSRSEMNVSTLELGDSALYLCASSSRQGVDSPLHFGNGTRLTVT.

This chain connects TRBV5-6 to TRBJ2-3, with no clear D. The V and J ends lost 2 bases and 2 bases respectively, with 9 bases between them. The CDR3 runs 14 residues. CDR1 is SGHDT and CDR2 is YYEEEE in the germline V gene. CDR3 in DNA: TGTGCCAGCAGCTTCCCGCTCCACACAGATACGCAGTATTTT. This sequence encodes CASSFPLHTDTQYF.

The J gene is TRBJ2-7, the V gene TRBV3-1; either TRBD1 or TRBD2 may fit D (7 bases each). Trimming shortened V by 0 bases and J by 4 bases, and 13 bases separated the two germline ends. Germline V gene data show CDR1 as LGHDT and CDR2 as YNNKEL (reference sequence). The length of the CDR3 is 15 residues. Here the CDR3 DNA reads TGTGCCAGCAGCCAAGACTCAGGGGGGGCTTACGAGCAGTACTTC. It is translated as CASSQDSGGAYEQYF.

The chain couples TRBV2 to TRBJ2-7, with TRBD2 identical over 16 bases. This CDR3 spans 21 amino acids. Germline CDR1 is SNHLY and CDR2 is FYNNEI. V trimming: 7 bases; J trimming: 1 base; junction bases outside the gene matches: 19. The CDR3 protein is CASTGLSDGTSGRVGSYEQYF. The CDR3 DNA is TGTGCCAGCACCGGATTGTCTGATGGGACTAGCGGGAGGGTTGGTTCCTACGAGCAGTACTTC.

This clonotype was recorded a few times. The genes are TRBV7-8 and TRBJ2-7; D is perhaps TRBD1 (7 bases). Trimming pared 6 bases from V and 7 bases from J, leaving 16 bases between. Germline-derived CDR1 and CDR2 are SGHVS and FQNEAQ. The CDR3 loop spans 13 amino acids. DNA for the CDR3: TGTGCCAGCAGTCTAGGGGGCGGGACTGAGCAGTACTTC. This gives the protein CASSLGGGTEQYF.

This rearrangement joins TRBV4-3 to TRBJ2-2; 9 bases match TRBD2. Germline CDR1 LGHNA, CDR2 YSLEER. The ends lost 6 bases at V and 4 bases at J; junction bases unmatched: 6. The CDR3 length is 15 residues. Here the CDR3 reads CASSLSGSGTGELFF. The CDR3 bases are TGCGCCAGCAGTCTTAGCGGGAGTGGCACCGGGGAGCTGTTTTTT.